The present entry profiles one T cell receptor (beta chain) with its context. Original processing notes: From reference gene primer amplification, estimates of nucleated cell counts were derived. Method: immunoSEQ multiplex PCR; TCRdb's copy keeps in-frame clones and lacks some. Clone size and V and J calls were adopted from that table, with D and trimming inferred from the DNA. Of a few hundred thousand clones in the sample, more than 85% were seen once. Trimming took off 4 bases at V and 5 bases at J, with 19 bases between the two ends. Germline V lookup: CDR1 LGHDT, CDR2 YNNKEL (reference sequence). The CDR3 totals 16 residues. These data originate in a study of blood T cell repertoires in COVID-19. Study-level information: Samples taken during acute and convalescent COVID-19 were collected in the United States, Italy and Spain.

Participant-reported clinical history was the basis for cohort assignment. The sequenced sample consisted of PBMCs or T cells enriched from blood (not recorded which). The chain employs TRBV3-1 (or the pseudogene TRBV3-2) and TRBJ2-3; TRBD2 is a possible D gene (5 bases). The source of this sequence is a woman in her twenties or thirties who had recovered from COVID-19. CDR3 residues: CASSLSVFGVEDTQYF. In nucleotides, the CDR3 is TGTGCCAGCAGCCTCTCGGTTTTCGGGGTGGAAGATACGCAGTATTTT.